This T cell receptor beta chain was obtained from a study of Ad26.COV2.S vaccination and SARS-CoV-2 variants. Study results and limitations: Estimates derived from TCR breadth and depth analyses may have underestimated total T cell responses. With respect to non-spike TCR breadth, vaccine and placebo recipients were similar. Reportedly, spike-specific CD8+ and CD4+ T cell responses achieved substantial breadth once vaccination had taken place. Spike-specific TCR breadth in vaccine recipients exceeded that seen in placebo recipients.

Clones were read by immunoSEQ multiplex PCR, and TCRdb kept only the in-frame ones, dropping some. The sample lists 300,000 to 400,000 clones, 92% occurring once. On this clone: Its antigen is undetermined.

The V gene lost 2 bases and the J gene lost 4 bases, with 17 bases spanning the gap. The germline CDR1 and CDR2 sequences are SNHLY and FYNNEI. The CDR3 runs to 16 residues. The clonotype originates from a human donor who had recovered from COVID-19. Sample: peripheral blood, taken after recovery from COVID-19. The chain joins TRBV2 to TRBJ1-1; perhaps TRBD1 as D (6 bases). The CDR3 DNA reads as TGTGCCAGCAGTGAATTGGGTGGCACAGGGACCACTGAAGCTTTCTTT. It encodes CASSELGGTGTTEAFF.